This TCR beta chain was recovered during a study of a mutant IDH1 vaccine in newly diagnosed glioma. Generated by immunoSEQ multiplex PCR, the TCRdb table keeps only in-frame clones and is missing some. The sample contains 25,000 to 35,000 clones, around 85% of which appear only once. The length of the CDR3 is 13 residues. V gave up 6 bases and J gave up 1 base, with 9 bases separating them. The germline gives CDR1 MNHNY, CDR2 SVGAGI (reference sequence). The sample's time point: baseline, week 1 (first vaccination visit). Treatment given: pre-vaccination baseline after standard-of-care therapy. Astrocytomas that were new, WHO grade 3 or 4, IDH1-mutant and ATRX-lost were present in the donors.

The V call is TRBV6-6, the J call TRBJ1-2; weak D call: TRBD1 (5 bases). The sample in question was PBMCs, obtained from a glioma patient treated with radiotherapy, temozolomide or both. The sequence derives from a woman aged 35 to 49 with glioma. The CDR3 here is CASSSGVNYGYTF. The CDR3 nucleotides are TGTGCCAGCAGCTCGGGGGTTAACTATGGCTACACCTTC.